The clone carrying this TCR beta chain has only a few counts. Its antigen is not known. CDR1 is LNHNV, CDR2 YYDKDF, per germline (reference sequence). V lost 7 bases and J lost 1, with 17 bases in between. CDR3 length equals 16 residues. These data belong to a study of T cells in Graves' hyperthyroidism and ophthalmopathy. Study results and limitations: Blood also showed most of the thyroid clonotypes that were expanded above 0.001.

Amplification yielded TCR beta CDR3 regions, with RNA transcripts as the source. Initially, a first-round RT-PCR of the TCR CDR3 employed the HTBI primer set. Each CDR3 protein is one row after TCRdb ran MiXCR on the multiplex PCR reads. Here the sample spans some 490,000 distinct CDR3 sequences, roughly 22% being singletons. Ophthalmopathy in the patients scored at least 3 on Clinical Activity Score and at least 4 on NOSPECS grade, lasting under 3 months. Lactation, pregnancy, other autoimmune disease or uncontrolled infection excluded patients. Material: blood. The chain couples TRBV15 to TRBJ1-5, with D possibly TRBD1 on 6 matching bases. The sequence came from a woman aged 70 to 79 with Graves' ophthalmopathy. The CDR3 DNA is TGTGCCACCATGACGAGGGGGGCTGACAGCAATCAGCCCCAGCATTTT. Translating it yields CATMTRGADSNQPQHF.